The next 17 T cell receptor beta chains were all read from a single sample in a study of CD8 T cells in ankylosing spondylitis. No antigens are known for them. TCRdb called the 5' RACE reads again in MiXCR, with one record for every CDR3 protein. Of more than 500,000 distinct CDR3 sequences in the sample, approximately 5% are singletons; the top ten hold roughly 3.2%. Points from the study as a whole: Blood of patients with ankylosing spondylitis appeared to be characterized by a TCR beta motif of roughly eight highly homologous variants.

Source material: blood, either unsorted or a sorted T cell fraction (not recorded which). The receptors were gathered from a male donor with ankylosing spondylitis.

The chain has TRBV4-1 and TRBJ2-7; 8 nucleotides align to TRBD2. The CDR3 extends over 16 amino acids. Germline CDR1 MGHRA, CDR2 YSYEKL. The V segment lost 0 bases and the J segment 2 bases; nucleotides outside the gene matches: 6. In nucleotides, the CDR3 is TGCGCCAGCAGCCAAGAGGACACTAGCGGAACCTACGAGCAGTACTTC. Amino acids: CASSQEDTSGTYEQYF.

At least ten counts were recorded for this clonotype. This chain uses TRBV11-2 with TRBJ2-2; TRBD2 is a possible D gene (6 bases). The CDR3 consists of 15 residues. The germline V and J ends were trimmed by 5 bases and 2 bases, with 12 bases remaining between them. Germline V gene sequence: CDR1 SGHAT, CDR2 FQNNGV. CDR3 coding DNA: TGTGCCAGCAGCAAATGGGACTTAAACACCGGGGAGCTGTTTTTT. Protein product: CASSKWDLNTGELFF. Variable domain in full (rest from reference TRBV11-2 and TRBJ2-2): EAGVAQSPRYKIIEKRQSVAFWCNPISGHATLYWYQQILGQGPKLLIQFQNNGVVDDSQLPKDRFSAERLKGVDSTLKIQPAKLEDSAVYLCASSKWDLNTGELFFGEGSRLTVL.

The CDR3 spells CASSPWTGDPNEQFF. The DNA of the CDR3 is TGTGCCAGCAGCCCGTGGACAGGGGATCCCAATGAGCAGTTCTTC. The chain recombines TRBV7-9 with TRBJ2-1, with 9 bases that match TRBD1. The germline V gene has CDR1 SEHNR and CDR2 FQNEAQ (reference sequence). CDR3 size: 15 residues. V trimming: 5 bases; J trimming: 6 bases; junction bases outside the gene matches: 8.

The chain joins TRBV20-1 to TRBJ1-1, with D possibly being TRBD1 (6 bases). V dropped 7 bases and J dropped 1 base, with 19 bases sitting between them. From germline, CDR1 is DFQATT and CDR2 SNEGSKA (reference sequence). The length of the CDR3 is 15 residues. CDR3 bases: TGCAGTGTTCCAACATATACAGGGACGAACACTGAAGCTTTCTTT. It codes for CSVPTYTGTNTEAFF.

This clonotype was seen at least ten times. The chain employs TRBV4-3 and TRBJ1-6; tentatively, D is TRBD1 (5 bases). The CDR3 totals 16 residues. The V end was cut by 0 bases, the J end by 6 bases, with 12 bases between. CDR1 and CDR2 (germline): LGHNA, YSLEER. As DNA, the CDR3 is TGCGCCAGCAGCCAAGATTGGAGGGGCACTAATTCACCCCTCCACTTT. This encodes CASSQDWRGTNSPLHF.

This clonotype was picked up many times. This sequence joins TRBV6-1 and TRBJ1-1; a possible D gene is TRBD1 (6 bases). This CDR3 spans 16 amino acids. Trimming stripped 8 bases from V and 0 bases from J, with 19 bases between. Germline CDR1 and CDR2: MNHNS and SASEGT. CDR3 bases: TGTGCCAGCTCCATTAAAAGGGGGGGATTGAACACTGAAGCTTTCTTT. Translating it yields CASSIKRGGLNTEAFF.

This clonotype was found many times. The V gene is TRBV10-3, the J gene TRBJ2-7, with unresolved D. The germline V gene has CDR1 ENHRY and CDR2 SYGVKD. The length of the CDR3 is 14 residues. The V gene lost 1 base and the J gene lost 0 bases, with 7 bases spanning the gap. The CDR3 bases are TGTGCCATCAGTGAGTACCGGAGCTCCTACGAGCAGTACTTC. Translation: CAISEYRSSYEQYF.

The chain employs TRBV9 and TRBJ2-2; TRBD2 matches 10 bases. J lost 5 bases, V lost 4 bases, and 11 bases had no gene match. This CDR3 region has 17 residues. Per germline, CDR1 SGDLS and CDR2 YYNGEE. CDR3 sequence reads: CASSLTPSGSGTGELFF. The CDR3 DNA reads as TGTGCCAGCAGCCTAACCCCTAGCGGGAGTGGTACCGGGGAGCTGTTTTTT.

This chain joins TRBV18 and TRBJ2-5; 9 nucleotides match TRBD2. J was trimmed by 2 bases and V by 3 bases; bases with no gene match: 4. CDR1 and CDR2 from the germline V gene are KGHSH and LQKENI. The CDR3 loop spans 15 amino acids. The CDR3 DNA follows: TGTGCCAGCTCACCGCTAGCGGGGATTCAAGAGACCCAGTACTTC. Its protein product is CASSPLAGIQETQYF.

This clonotype was detected many times. V is TRBV20-1 and J is TRBJ2-2; 9 positions match TRBD2. The trim removed 7 bases at V and 2 bases at J, leaving 5 bases unmatched. The CDR3 consists of 14 residues. The germline CDR1 and CDR2 sequences are DFQATT and SNEGSKA (reference sequence). CDR3 coding DNA: TGCAGTGTGCTAGCGGGACTAAACACCGGGGAGCTGTTTTTT. Protein: CSVLAGLNTGELFF.

Here the CDR3 reads CASSPGWSGSLQRTQYF. DNA for the CDR3: TGTGCCAGCAGCCCTGGTTGGAGCGGGAGCCTCCAACGTACGCAGTATTTT. The chain links TRBV7-2 to TRBJ2-3; 8 bases map to TRBD2. The J segment lost 8 bases and the V segment lost 5 bases, leaving 18 bases of the junction unmatched. CDR1 is SGHTA, CDR2 FQGNSA, per germline. The CDR3 has 17 residues.

This clonotype was seen repeatedly, ten times or more. The chain is built from TRBV20-1 and TRBJ2-3; TRBD2 might be the D (6 bases). Germline CDR1 reads DFQATT; CDR2 reads SNEGSKA (reference sequence). Trimming cost V 6 bases and J 0 bases, with 16 bases left between them. The CDR3 is made up of 15 amino acids. The CDR3 sequence: CSARGTFGSTDTQYF. The CDR3 DNA follows: TGCAGTGCCCGCGGGACGTTCGGAAGCACAGATACGCAGTATTTT.

This clonotype was seen many times. The chain couples TRBV20-1 to TRBJ2-4; D possibly corresponds to TRBD1 (5 bases). The germline V gene has CDR1 DFQATT and CDR2 SNEGSKA (reference sequence). The CDR3 is made up of 13 amino acids. The V gene lost 5 bases and the J gene lost 4 bases, with 12 bases spanning the gap. CDR3 nucleotides: TGCAGTGCTCCAGGGTGGGCAAAAAACATTCAGTACTTC. The encoded protein is CSAPGWAKNIQYF.

This clonotype was seen ten or more times. The rearrangement joins TRBV7-9 to TRBJ2-2, with TRBD1 matching over 10 bases. The CDR3 runs to 17 residues. The germline V gene encodes CDR1 SEHNR and CDR2 FQNEAQ (reference sequence). Unmatched junction bases numbered 11, after V lost 5 bases and J lost 5 bases. The CDR3 DNA is TGTGCCAGCAGCCGAAATGACAGGGGGCTGTGGACCGGGGAGCTGTTTTTT. Amino acids: CASSRNDRGLWTGELFF.

This clonotype was counted ten times or more. The rearrangement links TRBV7-3 to TRBJ2-3; 7 positions match TRBD1. From germline, CDR1 is SGHTA and CDR2 FQGTGA. V lost 5 bases and J lost 2; bases outside the gene matches: 16. This CDR3 has 18 amino acids. CDR3 sequence reads: CASSETPGTVFNTDTQYF. The CDR3 DNA follows: TGTGCCAGCAGCGAAACCCCCGGGACAGTCTTCAACACAGATACGCAGTATTTT.

This clonotype was seen repeatedly, ten times or more. The chain is built from TRBV5-1 and TRBJ1-1; D gene uncertain. Germline V gives CDR1 SGHRS, CDR2 YFSETQ. The CDR3 runs to 14 residues. The V and J ends lost 1 base and 4 bases respectively, with 11 bases between them. This CDR3 reads CASSLYGAPTEAFF. Here the CDR3 DNA reads TGCGCCAGCAGCTTGTATGGAGCCCCCACTGAAGCTTTCTTT.

This clonotype was observed a handful of times. The chain combines TRBV28 with TRBJ2-7; no firm D call. Trimming removed 5 bases from V and 7 bases from J, with 18 bases in between. The CDR3 sequence is 14 residues long. Germline V gives CDR1 MDHEN, CDR2 SYDVKM. The CDR3 loop is CASSLPRALREQYF. CDR3 nucleotide sequence: TGTGCCAGCAGTCTCCCCCGGGCCCTCAGGGAGCAGTACTTC.